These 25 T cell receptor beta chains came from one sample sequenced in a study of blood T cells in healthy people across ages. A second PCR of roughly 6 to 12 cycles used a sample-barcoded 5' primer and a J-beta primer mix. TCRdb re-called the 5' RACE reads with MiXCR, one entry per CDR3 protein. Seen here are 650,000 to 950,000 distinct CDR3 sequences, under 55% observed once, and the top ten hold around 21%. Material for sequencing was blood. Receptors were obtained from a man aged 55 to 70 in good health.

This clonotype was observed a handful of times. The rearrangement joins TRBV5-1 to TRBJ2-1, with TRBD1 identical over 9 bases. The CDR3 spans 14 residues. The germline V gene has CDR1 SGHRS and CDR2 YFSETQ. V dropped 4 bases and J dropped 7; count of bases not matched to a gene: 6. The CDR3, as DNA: TGCGCCAGCAGCGCGGAGACAGGGGGAAATGAGCAGTTCTTC. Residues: CASSAETGGNEQFF.

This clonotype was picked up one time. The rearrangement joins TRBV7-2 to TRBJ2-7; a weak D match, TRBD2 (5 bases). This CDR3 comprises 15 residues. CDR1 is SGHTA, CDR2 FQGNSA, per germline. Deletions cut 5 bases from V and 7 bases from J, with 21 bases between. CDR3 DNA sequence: TGTGCCAGCAGCCCGGCAGCGGAGCCCTACAATGAGCAGTACTTC. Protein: CASSPAAEPYNEQYF.

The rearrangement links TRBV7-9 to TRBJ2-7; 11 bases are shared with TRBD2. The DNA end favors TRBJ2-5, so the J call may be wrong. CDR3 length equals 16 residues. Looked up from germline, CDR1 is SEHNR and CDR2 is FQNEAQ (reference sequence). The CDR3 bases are TGTGCCAGCAGCCCTTCCGCCGGACTAGCGGGAGAGACCCAGTACTTC. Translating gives CASSPSAGLAGETQYF.

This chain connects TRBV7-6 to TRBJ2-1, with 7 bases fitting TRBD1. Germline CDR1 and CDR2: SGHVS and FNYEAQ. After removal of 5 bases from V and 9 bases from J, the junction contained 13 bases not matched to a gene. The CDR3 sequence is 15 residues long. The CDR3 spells CASSPETGYWTEQFF. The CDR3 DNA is TGTGCCAGCAGCCCGGAGACAGGGTACTGGACTGAGCAGTTCTTC.

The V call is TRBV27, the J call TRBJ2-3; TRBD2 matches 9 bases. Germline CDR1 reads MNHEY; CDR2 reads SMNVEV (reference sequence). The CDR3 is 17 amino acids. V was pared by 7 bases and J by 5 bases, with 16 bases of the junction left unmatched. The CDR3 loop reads CASTHLVGGGAGDTQYF. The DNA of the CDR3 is TGTGCCAGCACTCATCTAGTCGGCGGGGGGGCCGGAGATACGCAGTATTTT.

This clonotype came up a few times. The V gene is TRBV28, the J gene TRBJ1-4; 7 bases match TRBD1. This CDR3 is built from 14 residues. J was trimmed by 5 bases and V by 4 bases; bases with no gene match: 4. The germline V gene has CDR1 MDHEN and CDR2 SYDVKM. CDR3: CASSSGQKNEKLFF. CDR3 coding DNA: TGTGCCAGCAGTTCGGGACAGAAAAATGAAAAACTGTTTTTT.

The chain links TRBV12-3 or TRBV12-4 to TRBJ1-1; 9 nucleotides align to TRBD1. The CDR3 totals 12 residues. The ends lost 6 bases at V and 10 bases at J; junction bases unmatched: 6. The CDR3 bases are TGTGCCAGCAGCAGGGACAGGGAGCGAGCTTTCTTT. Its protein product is CASSRDRERAFF.

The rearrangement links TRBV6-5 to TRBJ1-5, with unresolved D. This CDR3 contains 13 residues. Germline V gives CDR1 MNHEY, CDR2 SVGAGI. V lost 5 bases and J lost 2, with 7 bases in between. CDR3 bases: TGTGCCAGCAGTGATGGAGGCAATCAGCCCCAGCATTTT. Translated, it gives CASSDGGNQPQHF.

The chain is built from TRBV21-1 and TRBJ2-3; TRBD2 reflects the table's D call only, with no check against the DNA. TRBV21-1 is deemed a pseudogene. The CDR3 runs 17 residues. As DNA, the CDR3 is TGTGCCAGCAGCAAATATGTAGGGCGGGGGGACACAGATACGCAGTATTTT. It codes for CASSKYVGRGDTDTQYF.

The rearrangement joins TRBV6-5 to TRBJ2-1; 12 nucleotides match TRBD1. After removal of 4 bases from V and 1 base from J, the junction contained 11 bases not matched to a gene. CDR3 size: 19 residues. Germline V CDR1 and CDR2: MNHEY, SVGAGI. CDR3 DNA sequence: TGTGCCAGCAGTTCGGGACAGGGGGCAGGGCGCAGATCCTACAATGAGCAGTTCTTC. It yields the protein CASSSGQGAGRRSYNEQFF.

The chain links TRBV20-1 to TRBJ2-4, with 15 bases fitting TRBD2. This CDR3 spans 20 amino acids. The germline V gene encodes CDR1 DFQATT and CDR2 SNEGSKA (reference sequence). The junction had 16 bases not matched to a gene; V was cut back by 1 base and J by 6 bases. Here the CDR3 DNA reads TGCAGTGCTAGAGGGTGGCGGCGGACTAGCGGGGGGGTAGGGGGAAACATTCAGTACTTC. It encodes CSARGWRRTSGGVGGNIQYF.

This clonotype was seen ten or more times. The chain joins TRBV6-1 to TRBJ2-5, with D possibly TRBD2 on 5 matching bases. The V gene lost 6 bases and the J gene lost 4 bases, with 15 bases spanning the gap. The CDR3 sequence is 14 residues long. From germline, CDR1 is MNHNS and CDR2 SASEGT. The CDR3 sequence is CASRKRGNRETQYF. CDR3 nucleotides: TGTGCCAGCAGAAAACGGGGAAATCGAGAGACCCAGTACTTC.

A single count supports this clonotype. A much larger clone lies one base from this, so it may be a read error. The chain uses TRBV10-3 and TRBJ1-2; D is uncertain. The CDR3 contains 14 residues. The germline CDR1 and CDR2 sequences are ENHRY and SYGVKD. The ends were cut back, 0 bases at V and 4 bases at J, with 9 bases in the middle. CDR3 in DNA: TGTGCCATCAGTGAGTCGATGGTGGTCTATGGCTACACCTTC. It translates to CAISESMVVYGYTF.

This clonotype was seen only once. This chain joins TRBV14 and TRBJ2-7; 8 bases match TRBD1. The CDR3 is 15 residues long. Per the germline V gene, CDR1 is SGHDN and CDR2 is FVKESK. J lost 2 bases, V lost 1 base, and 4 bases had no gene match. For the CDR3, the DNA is TGTGCCAGCAGCCAAGCTCTGACAGGGGCCTACGAGCAGTACTTC. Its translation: CASSQALTGAYEQYF.

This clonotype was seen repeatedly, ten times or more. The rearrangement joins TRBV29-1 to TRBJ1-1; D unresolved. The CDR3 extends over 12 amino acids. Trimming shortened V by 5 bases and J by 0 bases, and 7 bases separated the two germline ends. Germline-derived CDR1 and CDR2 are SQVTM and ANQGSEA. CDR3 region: CSVTGVNTEAFF. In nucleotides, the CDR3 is TGCAGCGTTACCGGAGTGAACACTGAAGCTTTCTTT.

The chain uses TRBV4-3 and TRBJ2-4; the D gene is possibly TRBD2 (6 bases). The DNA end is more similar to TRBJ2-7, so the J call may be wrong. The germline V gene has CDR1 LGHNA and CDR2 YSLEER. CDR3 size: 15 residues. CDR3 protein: CASSQGSVSGYEQYF. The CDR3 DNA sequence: TGCGCCAGCAGCCAAGGGTCAGTTAGCGGCTACGAGCAGTACTTC.

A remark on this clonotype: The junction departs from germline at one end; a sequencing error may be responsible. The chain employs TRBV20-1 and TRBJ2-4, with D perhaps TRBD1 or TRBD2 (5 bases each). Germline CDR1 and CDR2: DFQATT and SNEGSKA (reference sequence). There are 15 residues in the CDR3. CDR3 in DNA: TGCAGTGCCGCGTTGGGGGTCCGAGCCAAAAACATTCCGTACTTC. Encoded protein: CSAALGVRAKNIPYF.

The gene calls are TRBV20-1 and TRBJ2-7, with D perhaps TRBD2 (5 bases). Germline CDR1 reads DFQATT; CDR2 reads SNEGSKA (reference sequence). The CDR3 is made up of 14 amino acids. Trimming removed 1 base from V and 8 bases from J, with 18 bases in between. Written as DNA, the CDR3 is TGCAGTGCTAGAGCCTGGGTCGAGGGATTACAGCAGTACTTC. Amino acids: CSARAWVEGLQQYF.

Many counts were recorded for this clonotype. The CDR3 nucleotides read TGTGCCAGCAGCAACGGCTGGGGGGTAGGCTACGAGCAGTACTTC. It specifies CASSNGWGVGYEQYF. The V gene is TRBV7-2, the J gene TRBJ2-7, with a tentative D call TRBD2 (6 bases). Germline CDR1 is SGHTA and CDR2 is FQGNSA. This CDR3 region has 15 residues. Trimming removed 5 bases from V and 3 bases from J, with 17 bases in between.

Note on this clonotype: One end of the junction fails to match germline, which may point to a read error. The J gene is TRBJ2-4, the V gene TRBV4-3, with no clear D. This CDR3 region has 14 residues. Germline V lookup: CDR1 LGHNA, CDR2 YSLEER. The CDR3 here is CTSSQDTVQNIQYF. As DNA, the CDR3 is TGCACCAGCAGCCAAGATACAGTCCAAAACATTCAGTACTTC.

The CDR3 sequence is CASNSVLGAYEQYF. In DNA, the CDR3 is TGTGCCAGCAATTCCGTTTTGGGGGCCTACGAGCAGTACTTC. The chain links TRBV5-5 to TRBJ2-4, with D perhaps assigned TRBD1 or TRBD2 (5 bases each). Judging by the DNA end, TRBJ2-7 fits better; the J call may be wrong. Germline values: CDR1 SGHKS, CDR2 YYEKEE (reference sequence). The CDR3 has 14 amino acids.

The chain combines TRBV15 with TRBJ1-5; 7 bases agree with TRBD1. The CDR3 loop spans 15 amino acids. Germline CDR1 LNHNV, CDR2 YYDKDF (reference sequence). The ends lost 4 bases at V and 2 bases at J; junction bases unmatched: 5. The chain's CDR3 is CATSNDRARNQPQHF. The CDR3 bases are TGTGCCACCAGCAATGACAGGGCCCGCAATCAGCCCCAGCATTTT.

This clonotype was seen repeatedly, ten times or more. CDR3 residues: CASSEYQGATNEKLFF. The DNA for the CDR3 is TGTGCCAGCAGTGAATATCAGGGGGCGACTAATGAAAAACTGTTTTTT. The chain links TRBV25-1 to TRBJ1-4, with 8 positions matching TRBD1. The CDR3 consists of 16 residues. Trimming took 0 bases from V and 2 from J; bases not matched to a gene: 2. In germline, CDR1 is MGHDK, CDR2 SYGVNS.

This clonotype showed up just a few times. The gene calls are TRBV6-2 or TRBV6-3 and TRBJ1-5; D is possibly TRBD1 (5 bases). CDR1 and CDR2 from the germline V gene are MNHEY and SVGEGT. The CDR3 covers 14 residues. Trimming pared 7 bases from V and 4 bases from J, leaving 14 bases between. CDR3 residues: CASNPGRRNQPQHF. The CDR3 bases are TGTGCCAGCAACCCAGGGAGAAGGAATCAGCCCCAGCATTTT.

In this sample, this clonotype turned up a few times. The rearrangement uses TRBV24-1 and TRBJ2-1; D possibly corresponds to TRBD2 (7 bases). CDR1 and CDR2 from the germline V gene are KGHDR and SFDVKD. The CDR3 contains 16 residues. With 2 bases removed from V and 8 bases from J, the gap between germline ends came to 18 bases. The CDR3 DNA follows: TGTGCCACCAGTGATTCTCGCGGGGGCCTTTACGATGAGCAGTTCTTC. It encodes CATSDSRGGLYDEQFF.